The source of this T cell receptor beta chain is a study of control samples from healthy donors and cancer patients (TCRdb year 2020). The germline ends are 11 bases apart after V is trimmed by 3 bases and J by 4 bases. Its CDR3 holds 14 amino acids, cysteine through phenylalanine. The DNA shown is the 42-base CDR3, in frame from base 1. From the germline V gene (reference sequence), CDR1 is SGHKS and CDR2 is YYEKEE. Notes on this clone: It lacks a known antigen. Base-call qualities are not available, and no considerably larger clone is one nucleotide away.

Library preparation used the immunoSEQ multiplex PCR assay. Sourced from immuneACCESS, this table was stored by TCRdb with only in-frame sequences that have V and J called. A share of the clones is absent; for the studies checked, an unresolved V gene accounts for under half, and the remainder has no known explanation. Across this sample there are 150,000 or so clones, with 85% to 90% seen only once. The ten largest clones take up 4.5% to 6% of the sample. This TCR was sampled from a woman aged 25-40 years in good health. Sequenced material: blood. The chain links TRBV5-5 with TRBJ1-3; the D gene assignment is ambiguous. The CDR3 region reads CASSSASAGNTIYF. The nucleotide sequence is TGTGCCAGCAGCTCGGCCTCTGCAGGAAACACCATATATTTT.